This paragraph reports one TCR beta chain. Its antigen remains unidentified. Base qualities are not recorded, but no much larger clone differs from it by a single base. The immunoSEQ Assay, a bias-controlled multiplex PCR, was used to amplify TCRbeta CDR3 regions from genomic DNA. As for how the authors treated the data: The number of nucleated cells in each sample was estimated from the amplification of reference gene primers within the assay. Sequence reads were collapsed and filtered to measure the absolute abundance of every unique TCRbeta CDR3 rearrangement. For each sample, productive Simpson clonality was calculated as the square root of Simpson's diversity index over productive rearrangements. TCRdb re-hosts the immuneACCESS table, in-frame sequences only. Its copies lack some clones; in the studies checked, an unresolved V gene accounts for under half of them, and the cause for the rest is not known. V, J and clone size were drawn from that table, and D and trimming were deduced from the DNA. This sample has more than 150,000 clones in its table, and approximately 86% of those were observed once. Together, the top ten hold around 8.3% of the sample.

Reading the germline V gene gives CDR1 MDHEN and CDR2 SYDVKM. V has 6 bases trimmed and J has 6 bases trimmed; junction bases matching no gene number 9. The CDR3 numbers 15 residues from cysteine through phenylalanine. Only the CDR3 part of the read is kept: 45 bases, read in frame from the first base. This sample is part of a study of blood T cell repertoires in COVID-19 (dated by TCRdb to 2020 to 2021). With regard to the full study: Samples from collaborators originated in the United States, Italy and Spain and spanned both the acute and convalescent phases of COVID-19. The repertoires were released in a freely available public database intended as a resource for research on the immune response to SARS-CoV-2. Subjects who had been exposed to COVID-19, were actively infected with it, or had recovered from it provided the deeply sampled blood TCRbeta repertoires that made up the dataset. Sample metadata almost always included a de-identified subject ID, COVID-19 status, age in years and sex. The samples were drawn from the first 160 participants of the ongoing ImmuneRACE study and from 1,254 subjects provided by 6 global collaborators. The material from the prospective study consisted of cDNA or gDNA derived from T cells, B-cell-depleted T cells, or PBMCs. Where available, HLA class I and class II types were taken from metadata supplied by the sample provider and were not determined by assay-based typing.

Points the paper makes about the study in general: How much clinical and demographic metadata was included differed by source and by participant, and the metadata was provided uncurated.

Each collaborating institution followed its own protocols to collect whole blood in K2EDTA tubes. For TCRbeta analysis, collaborators shipped samples in one of three forms: frozen whole blood, isolated PBMCs, or DNA extracted from either of those sample types. The V gene is TRBV28 and the J gene is TRBJ2-3, with 10 central nucleotides matching TRBD1. Sequenced: peripheral blood. The receptor comes from a man aged 60 to 75 with acute or convalescent COVID-19. The CDR3 protein sequence reads: CASSPGQGLGDTQYF. The DNA sequence is as follows: TGTGCCAGCAGCCCGGGACAGGGGCTAGGGGATACGCAGTATTTT.